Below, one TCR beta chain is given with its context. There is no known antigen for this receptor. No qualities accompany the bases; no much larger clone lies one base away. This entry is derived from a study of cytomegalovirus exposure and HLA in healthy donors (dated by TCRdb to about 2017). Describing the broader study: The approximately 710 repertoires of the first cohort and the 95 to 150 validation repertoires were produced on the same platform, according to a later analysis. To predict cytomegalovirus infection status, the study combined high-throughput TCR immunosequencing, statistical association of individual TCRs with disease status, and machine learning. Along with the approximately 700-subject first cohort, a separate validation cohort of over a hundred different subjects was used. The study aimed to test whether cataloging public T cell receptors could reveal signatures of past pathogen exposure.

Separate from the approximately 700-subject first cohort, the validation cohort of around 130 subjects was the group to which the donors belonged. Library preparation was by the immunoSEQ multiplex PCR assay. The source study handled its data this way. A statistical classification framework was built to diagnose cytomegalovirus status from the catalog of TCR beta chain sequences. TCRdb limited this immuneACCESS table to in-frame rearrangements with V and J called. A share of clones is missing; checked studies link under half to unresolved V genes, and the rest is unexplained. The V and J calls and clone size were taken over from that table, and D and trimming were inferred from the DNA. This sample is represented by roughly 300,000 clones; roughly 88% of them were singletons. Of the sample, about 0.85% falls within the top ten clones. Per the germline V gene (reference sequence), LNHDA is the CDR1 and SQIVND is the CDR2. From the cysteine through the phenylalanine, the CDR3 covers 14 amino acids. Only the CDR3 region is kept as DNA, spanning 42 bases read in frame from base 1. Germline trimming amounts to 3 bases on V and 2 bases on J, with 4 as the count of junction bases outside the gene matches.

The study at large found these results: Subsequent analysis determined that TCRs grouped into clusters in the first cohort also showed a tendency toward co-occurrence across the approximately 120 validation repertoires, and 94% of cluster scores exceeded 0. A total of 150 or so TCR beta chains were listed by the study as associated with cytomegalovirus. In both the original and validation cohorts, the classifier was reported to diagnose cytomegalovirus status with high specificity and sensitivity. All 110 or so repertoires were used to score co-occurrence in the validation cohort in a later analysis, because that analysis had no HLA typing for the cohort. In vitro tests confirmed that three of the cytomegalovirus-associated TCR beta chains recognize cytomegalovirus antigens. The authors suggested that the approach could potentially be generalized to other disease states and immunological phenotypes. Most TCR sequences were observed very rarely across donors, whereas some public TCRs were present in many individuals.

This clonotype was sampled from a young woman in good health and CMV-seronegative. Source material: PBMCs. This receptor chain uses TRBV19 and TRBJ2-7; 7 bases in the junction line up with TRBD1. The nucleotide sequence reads TGTGCCAGTAGTATTGGGACAGTCCCCTACGAGCAGTACTTC. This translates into CASSIGTVPYEQYF. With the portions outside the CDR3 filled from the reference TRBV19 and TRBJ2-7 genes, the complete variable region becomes DGGITQSPKYLFRKEGQNVTLSCEQNLNHDAMYWYRQDPGQGLRLIYYSQIVNDFQKGDIAEGYSVSREKKESFPLTVTSAQKNPTAFYLCASSIGTVPYEQYFGPGTRLTVT.